This T cell receptor (beta chain) was obtained from a study of shared clonotypes between healthy human individuals. Background on the study: Each donor had three CD4 naive, three CD4 memory, two CD8 naive and one CD8 memory plate.

Findings and caveats of the study: Researchers found naive subsets generally carried larger estimated richness than memory subsets.

V dropped 5 bases and J dropped 2 bases, with 24 bases sitting between them. Germline assignment: CDR1 SNHLY and CDR2 FYNNEI. The CDR3 contains 18 residues. About this clone: The antigen is undetermined.

Clones were read by immunoSEQ multiplex PCR, and TCRdb kept only the in-frame ones, dropping some. The table records about 2,200,000 clones, about 92% of them present only once. Naive CD8 cells lacked CD45RO and underwent positive selection for CCR7, leaving out terminally differentiated effector memory CD45RA+ cells. The donors were adults (healthy and HIV-negative) with no recent acute infections or vaccinations. V gene TRBV2 combines with J gene TRBJ1-1; tentatively, D is TRBD1 (5 bases). The material sequenced was naive CD8+ T cells from PBMCs. The TCR was taken from a man between 18 and 35 years old in good health. Some clones in this sample may be carry-over from other donors' samples. The CDR3 DNA reads TGTGCCAGCAGTCCCGGATGGGGCGAGGGCAGGGTAAACACTGAAGCTTTCTTT. Encoded protein: CASSPGWGEGRVNTEAFF.